What follows is one T cell receptor (beta chain) and its context. This CDR3 is built from 18 residues. J lost 2 bases, V lost 2 bases, and 10 bases had no gene match. Germline V gene sequence: CDR1 LNHNV, CDR2 YYDKDF (reference sequence). The intended depth for sequencing was 1 in 200,000 to 1 in 1 million T cells. Some clones are missing from TCRdb's copy, which holds only in-frame ones; the method was immunoSEQ multiplex PCR. The sample holds about 310,000 clones, approximately 80% seen once. The record originates from a study of cytotoxic CD8 clonotypes in ibrutinib-treated CLL. The sequence was obtained from a human donor with chronic lymphocytic leukemia. The chain uses TRBV15 and TRBJ2-3, with 10 bases aligning to TRBD2. The starting material was PBMCs, obtained before ibrutinib treatment. The DNA of the CDR3 is TGTGCCACCAGCAGACTCACACCTAGCGGGAGAGACACAGATACGCAGTATTTT. As protein: CATSRLTPSGRDTDTQYF. Full variable domain (remainder filled in from reference TRBV15 and TRBJ2-3): DAMVIQNPRYQVTQFGKPVTLSCSQTLNHNVMYWYQQKSSQAPKLLFHYYDKDFNNEADTPDNFQSRRPNTSFCFLDIRSPGLGDTAMYLCATSRLTPSGRDTDTQYFGPGTRLTVL.